This TCR beta chain comes out of a study of shared clonotypes between healthy human individuals. For the study at large: Donor composition was a couple of women and three men, aged 18 to 49. Notes on the study in general: Rarefaction analysis demonstrated incomplete sorted-subset sequencing notwithstanding large depth. Sampling included only blood; tissue repertoires likely differ. Relative to memory subsets, naive subsets generally showed larger estimated richness.

This CDR3 has 15 residues. Germline V gene data show CDR1 as MNHEY and CDR2 as SMNVEV (reference sequence). V dropped 4 bases and J dropped 7; count of bases not matched to a gene: 9. Positively selected for CCR7, the CD45RO-negative cells used as naive CD8 cells excluded terminally differentiated effector memory CD45RA+ cells. TCRdb's copy holds only in-frame clones and misses some; the assay was immunoSEQ multiplex PCR. The table includes about 2,200,000 clones, just over 90% detected once. About this clone itself: The antigen is undetermined.

The chain recombines TRBV27 with TRBJ2-7; TRBD2 agrees at 11 bases. The receptor's source is a man aged 18 to 35 in good health. Some clones in this sample may be carry-over from other donors' samples. Sequencing was carried out using naive CD8+ T cells from PBMCs. CDR3 coding DNA: TGTGCCAGCAGTTCGGGACTAGCGGAGACGTGGGAGCAGTACTTC. Protein sequence: CASSSGLAETWEQYF.